This is a list of T cell receptor beta chains from one sample in a study of blood T cell repertoires in COVID-19. The method was immunoSEQ multiplex PCR; TCRdb's version includes in-frame clones alone and lacks a portion of them. The profile shows 72,000 or so clones, approximately 85% of them singletons. The specimen sequenced was peripheral blood. The receptors come from a woman over 75 with active or convalescent COVID-19. CDR3s include the opening cysteine and the closing phenylalanine or tryptophan. The D gene is left open where the match is weak. Clone sizes are given selectively: once, few, many, or a class where the clone is expanded.

cdr3_aa: CASSPLGQESSTIYF
cdr3_nt: TGTGCCAGCAGTCCCCTCGGACAGGAATCGTCCACCATATATTTT
clone_size: NA
j_call: TRBJ1-3
d_call: TRBD1
v_call: TRBV6-5

cdr3_aa: CASSLAPPGQGYNEQFF
cdr3_nt: TGTGCCAGCAGCTTAGCCCCACCGGGACAGGGCTACAATGAGCAGTTCTTC
clone_size: NA
j_call: TRBJ2-1
d_call: TRBD1
v_call: TRBV7-6

cdr3_aa: CASSNPSPGGNQPQHF
cdr3_nt: TGTGCCAGCAGTAACCCGTCCCCAGGGGGCAATCAGCCCCAGCATTTT
clone_size: NA
j_call: TRBJ1-5
d_call: NA
v_call: TRBV6-6

cdr3_aa: CASSLRTTLSEQYF
cdr3_nt: TGTGCCAGCAGCTTGCGAACCACGCTGAGCGAGCAGTACTTC
clone_size: many
j_call: TRBJ2-7
d_call: NA
v_call: TRBV5-4

cdr3_aa: CASSKGQLNQPQHF
cdr3_nt: TGTGCCAGTTCCAAGGGACAGTTAAATCAGCCCCAGCATTTT
clone_size: NA
j_call: TRBJ1-5
d_call: TRBD1
v_call: TRBV2

cdr3_aa: CASSMTGTVNEKLFF
cdr3_nt: TGTGCCAGTAGTATGACCGGGACAGTAAATGAAAAACTGTTTTTT
clone_size: NA
j_call: TRBJ1-4
d_call: TRBD1
v_call: TRBV19

cdr3_aa: CASKKSGENTEAFF
cdr3_nt: TGTGCCAGTAAGAAATCAGGGGAGAACACTGAAGCTTTCTTT
clone_size: NA
j_call: TRBJ1-1
d_call: NA
v_call: TRBV19

cdr3_aa: CASSLGTGGDSPLHF
cdr3_nt: TGTGCCAGCAGCTTAGGCACAGGGGGGGATTCACCCCTCCACTTT
clone_size: few
j_call: TRBJ1-6
d_call: TRBD1
v_call: TRBV13

cdr3_aa: CASSLSDQETQYF
cdr3_nt: TGTGCCAGCAGCCTTAGCGACCAAGAGACCCAGTACTTC
clone_size: NA
j_call: TRBJ2-5
d_call: NA
v_call: TRBV6-5

cdr3_aa: CASSYSSSNEQFF
cdr3_nt: TGTGCCAGCAGTTACTCTAGTTCAAATGAGCAGTTCTTC
clone_size: NA
j_call: TRBJ2-1
d_call: NA
v_call: TRBV6-2/TRBV6-3

cdr3_aa: CASSNPGTASNQPQHF
cdr3_nt: TGTGCCAGTAGTAACCCCGGGACAGCTAGCAATCAGCCCCAGCATTTT
clone_size: NA
j_call: TRBJ1-5
d_call: TRBD1
v_call: TRBV19

cdr3_aa: CASSYSGRGSNQPQHF
cdr3_nt: TGTGCCAGCAGTTACTCGGGCAGGGGTAGCAATCAGCCCCAGCATTTT
clone_size: NA
j_call: TRBJ1-5
d_call: NA
v_call: TRBV6-2/TRBV6-3

cdr3_aa: CAWQARTRGLYGYTF
cdr3_nt: TGTGCCTGGCAAGCTCGGACGCGGGGGCTCTATGGCTACACCTTC
clone_size: NA
j_call: TRBJ1-2
d_call: NA
v_call: TRBV30

cdr3_aa: CASIGHGLRAEKLFF
cdr3_nt: TGTGCCAGCATAGGACACGGTCTTCGGGCCGAAAAACTGTTTTTT
clone_size: NA
j_call: TRBJ1-4
d_call: NA
v_call: TRBV6-5

cdr3_aa: CASSIDGQGAIGYTF
cdr3_nt: TGTGCCAGTAGTATCGATGGCCAGGGGGCGATCGGCTACACCTTC
clone_size: NA
j_call: TRBJ1-2
d_call: TRBD1
v_call: TRBV19

cdr3_aa: CASSLGGQVTGELFF
cdr3_nt: TGCGCCAGCAGCTTGGGGGGACAGGTCACCGGGGAGCTGTTTTTT
clone_size: NA
j_call: TRBJ2-2
d_call: TRBD1
v_call: TRBV5-1

cdr3_aa: CASSLGGGGYTF
cdr3_nt: TGCGCCAGCAGCTTGGGAGGGGGTGGCTACACCTTC
clone_size: NA
j_call: TRBJ1-2
d_call: NA
v_call: TRBV5-1

cdr3_aa: CASKTDISFYNEQFF
cdr3_nt: TGTGCCAGTAAGACGGACATCTCGTTCTACAATGAGCAGTTCTTC
clone_size: NA
j_call: TRBJ2-1
d_call: NA
v_call: TRBV19

cdr3_aa: CASSPTGEYGYTF
cdr3_nt: TGCGCCAGCAGTCCCACAGGGGAGTATGGCTACACCTTC
clone_size: NA
j_call: TRBJ1-2
d_call: TRBD1
v_call: TRBV4-1

cdr3_aa: CASSLGQGAYEQYF
cdr3_nt: TGTGCCAGCAGCCTGGGACAGGGGGCTTACGAGCAGTACTTC
clone_size: NA
j_call: TRBJ2-7
d_call: TRBD1
v_call: TRBV5-5

cdr3_aa: CASSTFRGSGNQPQHF
cdr3_nt: TGTGCCAGCAGTACCTTCAGGGGAAGCGGCAATCAGCCCCAGCATTTT
clone_size: NA
j_call: TRBJ1-5
d_call: NA
v_call: TRBV28

cdr3_aa: CASSPGYNEQFF
cdr3_nt: TGTGCCAGCAGTCCCGGTTACAATGAGCAGTTCTTC
clone_size: NA
j_call: TRBJ2-1
d_call: NA
v_call: TRBV12-3/TRBV12-4

cdr3_aa: CASSYEQGGKNIQYF
cdr3_nt: TGTGCCAGCAGTTACGAACAGGGCGGCAAAAACATTCAGTACTTC
clone_size: NA
j_call: TRBJ2-4
d_call: NA
v_call: TRBV6-5

cdr3_aa: CASSSGTGGYYTF
cdr3_nt: TGTGCCAGCAGTTCTGGGACAGGGGGCTATTACACCTTC
clone_size: NA
j_call: TRBJ1-2
d_call: TRBD1
v_call: TRBV6-2/TRBV6-3

cdr3_aa: CASSKDRVNSPLHF
cdr3_nt: TGTGCCAGCAGTAAGGACAGGGTGAATTCACCCCTCCACTTT
clone_size: NA
j_call: TRBJ1-6
d_call: TRBD1
v_call: TRBV2